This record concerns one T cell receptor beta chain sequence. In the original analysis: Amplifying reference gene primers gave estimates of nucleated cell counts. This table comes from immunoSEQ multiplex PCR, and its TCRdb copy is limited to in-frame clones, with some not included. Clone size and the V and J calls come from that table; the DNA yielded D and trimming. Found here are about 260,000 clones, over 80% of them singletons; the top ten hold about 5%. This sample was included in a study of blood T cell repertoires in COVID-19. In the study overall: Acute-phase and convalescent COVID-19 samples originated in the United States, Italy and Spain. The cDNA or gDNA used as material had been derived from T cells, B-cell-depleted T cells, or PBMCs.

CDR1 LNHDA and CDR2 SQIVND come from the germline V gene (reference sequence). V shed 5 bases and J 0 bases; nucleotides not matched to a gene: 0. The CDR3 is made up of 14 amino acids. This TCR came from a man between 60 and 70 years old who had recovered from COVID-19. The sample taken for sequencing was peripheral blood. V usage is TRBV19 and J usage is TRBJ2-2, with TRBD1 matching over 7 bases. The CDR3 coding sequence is TGTGCCAGTAGTGGGACAGCGAACACCGGGGAGCTGTTTTTT. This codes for CASSGTANTGELFF. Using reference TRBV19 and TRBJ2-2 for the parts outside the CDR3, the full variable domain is DGGITQSPKYLFRKEGQNVTLSCEQNLNHDAMYWYRQDPGQGLRLIYYSQIVNDFQKGDIAEGYSVSREKKESFPLTVTSAQKNPTAFYLCASSGTANTGELFFGEGSRLTVL.